Following are 14 T cell receptor beta chains from one sample sequenced in a study of shared clonotypes between healthy human individuals. CD8 cells regarded as naive lacked CD45RO, were positively chosen for CCR7, and omitted terminally differentiated effector memory CD45RA+ cells. The method was immunoSEQ multiplex PCR; TCRdb's version includes in-frame clones alone and lacks a portion of them. The sample lists approximately 2,000,000 clones; 80% to 95% were seen once. Sample: naive CD8+ T cells from PBMCs. These receptors were collected from a man younger than 30 in good health. Some clones in this sample may be carry-over from other donors' samples.

This chain connects TRBV5-8 to TRBJ2-3; possible D gene TRBD1, 6 bases. CDR1 is SGHTS, CDR2 YDEGEE, per germline. This CDR3 region has 15 residues. V shed 4 bases and J shed 0 bases, with 12 bases lying between them. CDR3: CASSPGQSSTDTQYF. The CDR3 DNA reads TGTGCCAGCAGCCCCGGACAGAGTAGCACAGATACGCAGTATTTT. Supplemented by reference TRBV5-8 and TRBJ2-3, the full variable domain reads EAGVTQSPTHLIKTRGQQATLRCSPISGHTSVYWYQQALGLGLQFLLWYDEGEERNRGNFPPRFSGRQFPNYSSELNVNALELEDSALYLCASSPGQSSTDTQYFGPGTRLTVL.

The V gene is TRBV4-3, the J gene TRBJ2-2; 13 bases line up with TRBD2. The CDR3 spans 17 residues. V trimming: 5 bases; J trimming: 1 base; junction bases outside the gene matches: 4. Looked up from germline, CDR1 is LGHNA and CDR2 is YSLEER. CDR3 amino acids: CASSSGLAGLNTGELFF. As DNA, the CDR3 is TGCGCCAGCAGCTCGGGACTAGCGGGGTTGAACACCGGGGAGCTGTTTTTT.

V is TRBV28 and J is TRBJ1-4; D might be TRBD1 (5 bases). The ends were cut back, 1 base at V and 7 bases at J, with 13 bases in the middle. The germline V gene has CDR1 MDHEN and CDR2 SYDVKM. The CDR3 totals 15 residues. The CDR3 bases are TGTGCCAGCAGTTTATTGGCAGGGTTACCTGAAAAACTGTTTTTT. Translated, it gives CASSLLAGLPEKLFF. Full variable domain (remainder filled in from reference TRBV28 and TRBJ1-4): DVKVTQSSRYLVKRTGEKVFLECVQDMDHENMFWYRQDPGLGLRLIYFSYDVKMKEKGDIPEGYSVSREKKERFSLILESASTNQTSMYLCASSLLAGLPEKLFFGSGTQLSVL.

This clone was found once. The chain couples TRBV21-1 to TRBJ2-7; the table's D gene call, TRBD1, was not cross checked with the DNA. TRBV21-1 corresponds to a pseudogene. The CDR3 runs 14 residues. The DNA of the CDR3 is TGTGCCAGCAGCAAAGACGAGACAAACTACGAGCAGTACTTC. Translated: CASSKDETNYEQYF.

The chain couples TRBV9 to TRBJ2-3, with a possible D match to TRBD1 (5 bases). Germline CDR1 reads SGDLS; CDR2 reads YYNGEE. V was trimmed by 0 bases and J by 4 bases, leaving 15 bases between them. This CDR3 spans 16 amino acids. The CDR3 reads CASSVEQGEGADTQYF. CDR3 coding DNA: TGTGCCAGCAGCGTAGAGCAGGGTGAAGGGGCAGATACGCAGTATTTT.

Worth noting for this clone: In the same sample, other DNA sequences code for this CDR3. This rearrangement joins TRBV27 to TRBJ2-7; possibly TRBD1 for D (6 bases). The germline V gene has CDR1 MNHEY and CDR2 SMNVEV (reference sequence). V lost 4 bases, J lost 1 base, and 8 bases lay in between. CDR3 length equals 13 residues. The CDR3: CASSWGLSYEQYF. Written as DNA, the CDR3 is TGTGCCAGCAGTTGGGGGCTATCCTACGAGCAGTACTTC.

This sequence joins TRBV25-1 and TRBJ2-5; D ambiguous. The germline V gene has CDR1 MGHDK and CDR2 SYGVNS. Between the trimmed V and J ends, which lost 2 bases and 4 bases, there was a span of 5 bases. This CDR3 is 12 amino acids long. In DNA, the CDR3 is TGTGCCAGCAGTGAACTCTCAGAGACCCAGTACTTC. It codes for CASSELSETQYF. The full variable domain, in which reference TRBV25-1 and TRBJ2-5 provide the parts outside the CDR3, is EADIYQTPRYLVIGTGKKITLECSQTMGHDKMYWYQQDPGMELHLIHYSYGVNSTEKGDLSSESTVSRIRTEHFPLTLESARPSHTSQYLCASSELSETQYFGPGTRLLVL.

The rearrangement joins TRBV19 to TRBJ1-1; a weak D match, TRBD1 (5 bases). This CDR3 comprises 15 residues. Germline CDR1 is LNHDA and CDR2 is SQIVND (reference sequence). The V and J ends lost 3 bases and 4 bases respectively, with 15 bases between them. This CDR3 reads CASSISHLGGTEAFF. CDR3 bases: TGTGCCAGTAGTATTTCCCATTTGGGGGGCACTGAAGCTTTCTTT.

The chain is built from TRBV7-7 and TRBJ1-5; a possible D gene is TRBD1 (6 bases). The CDR3 spans 18 residues. Germline assignment: CDR1 SSHAT and CDR2 FNYEAQ (reference sequence). Trimming stripped 2 bases from V and 5 bases from J, with 22 bases between. The CDR3 loop is CASSLTGVTRGGYQPQHF. The CDR3 DNA is TGTGCCAGCAGCTTAACTGGGGTAACGCGAGGGGGGTATCAGCCCCAGCATTTT.

This chain connects TRBV28 to TRBJ2-7, with 7 bases lining up with TRBD2. V was clipped by 5 bases and J by 0 bases; unmatched bases: 4. Germline V CDR1 and CDR2: MDHEN, SYDVKM. The CDR3 is 14 amino acids. The CDR3 DNA sequence: TGTGCCAGCAGTGAAACTAGCGCCTCCTACGAGCAGTACTTC. Protein: CASSETSASYEQYF.

The chain has TRBV27 and TRBJ1-2, with TRBD1 matching 7 bases. Germline CDR1 and CDR2: MNHEY and SMNVEV (reference sequence). CDR3 length: 16 residues. With V trimmed by 7 bases and J by 1 base, 12 bases remained unmatched. CDR3 amino acids: CASTLRGGTVNYGYTF. CDR3 bases: TGTGCCAGCACCCTACGAGGAGGGACAGTTAACTATGGCTACACCTTC.

The V and J genes are TRBV4-1 and TRBJ1-2; TRBD1 aligns across 8 bases. The CDR3 is 16 residues long. Per the germline V gene, CDR1 is MGHRA and CDR2 is YSYEKL. The ends lost 0 bases at V and 6 bases at J; junction bases unmatched: 9. Written as DNA, the CDR3 is TGCGCCAGCAGCCAAGAGCAGGACAGGGTCTGGAATGGCTACACCTTC. This sequence encodes CASSQEQDRVWNGYTF.

The V call is TRBV7-2, the J call TRBJ2-7, with 7 nucleotides matching TRBD2. Germline V gives CDR1 SGHTA, CDR2 FQGNSA. V shed 5 bases, J shed 3 bases, and the junction held 7 bases outside the gene matches. This CDR3 contains 14 residues. DNA for the CDR3: TGTGCCAGCAGCGCGAGCCGGGGGGACTACGAGCAGTACTTC. It is translated as CASSASRGDYEQYF.

The chain recombines TRBV9 with TRBJ2-3, with 7 nucleotides matching TRBD2. The ends lost 3 bases at V and 6 bases at J; junction bases unmatched: 7. Germline assignment: CDR1 SGDLS and CDR2 YYNGEE. CDR3 length: 14 residues. The CDR3, as DNA: TGTGCCAGCAGCGGGGGGGGACTCCCCGATACGCAGTATTTT. Translated: CASSGGGLPDTQYF.